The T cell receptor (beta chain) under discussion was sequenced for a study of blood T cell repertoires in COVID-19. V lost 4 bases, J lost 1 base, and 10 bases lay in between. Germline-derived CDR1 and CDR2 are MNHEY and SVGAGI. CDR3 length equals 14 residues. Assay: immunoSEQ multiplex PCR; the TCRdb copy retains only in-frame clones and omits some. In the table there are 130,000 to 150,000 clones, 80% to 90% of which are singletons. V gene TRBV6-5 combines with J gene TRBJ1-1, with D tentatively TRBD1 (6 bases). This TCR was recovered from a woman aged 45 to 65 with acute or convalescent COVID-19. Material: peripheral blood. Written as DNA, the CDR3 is TGTGCCAGCAGTTTTCAGACAGGGAACACTGAAGCTTTCTTT. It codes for CASSFQTGNTEAFF.